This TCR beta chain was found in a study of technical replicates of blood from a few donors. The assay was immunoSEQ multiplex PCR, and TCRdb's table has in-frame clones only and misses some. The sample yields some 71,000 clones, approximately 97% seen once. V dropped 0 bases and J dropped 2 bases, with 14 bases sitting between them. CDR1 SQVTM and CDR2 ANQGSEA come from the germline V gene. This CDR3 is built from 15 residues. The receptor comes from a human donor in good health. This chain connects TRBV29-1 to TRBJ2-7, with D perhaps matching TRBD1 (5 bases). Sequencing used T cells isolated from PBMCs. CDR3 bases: TGCAGCGTTGAAGAGGGGCCAGGGCGTACCTACGAGCAGTACTTC. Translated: CSVEEGPGRTYEQYF.